Each of the 20 T cell receptor beta chains below was sequenced from the same sample in a study of response to subunit inactivated influenza vaccine. TCRdb used MiXCR to reprocess the RT-PCR reads, holding one entry per CDR3 protein. Among roughly 550,000 distinct CDR3 sequences listed, roughly 23% were seen once. These sequences were also reported in another study, on T cells expressing NK-cell markers. That study adds: The authors made TCR beta cDNA libraries by 5'RACE template switching. This switching added a universal primer site and UMIs.

The sample in question was CD4+ T cells sorted from PBMCs, obtained 12 days after vaccination. The receptors here all came from a man in his forties or fifties who received an inactivated influenza vaccine.

The V gene is TRBV5-1, the J gene TRBJ2-2, with D perhaps matching TRBD1 or TRBD2 (5 bases each). Trimming pared 7 bases from V and 5 bases from J, leaving 18 bases between. The germline gives CDR1 SGHRS, CDR2 YFSETQ. CDR3 length: 15 amino acids. CDR3 region: CASGPPGKGTGELFF. For the CDR3, the DNA is TGCGCCAGCGGCCCCCCGGGGAAGGGGACCGGGGAGCTGTTTTTT.

J is TRBJ1-5 and V is TRBV29-1; D perhaps matches TRBD1 (5 bases). Per germline, CDR1 SQVTM and CDR2 ANQGSEA. This CDR3 has 14 amino acids. V gave up 5 bases and J gave up 0 bases, with 11 bases separating them. CDR3 DNA sequence: TGCAGCGTTTTGGTGCAGGGTAGCAATCAGCCCCAGCATTTT. The encoded protein is CSVLVQGSNQPQHF.

J is TRBJ2-1 and V is TRBV11-2, with 7 bases identical to TRBD1. CDR3 length: 16 amino acids. Germline V gene data show CDR1 as SGHAT and CDR2 as FQNNGV. The V and J ends lost 5 bases and 0 bases, in that order; junction bases with no gene match: 7. The CDR3 sequence is CASSQGQPSSYNEQFF. The CDR3 coding sequence is TGTGCCAGCAGCCAGGGACAGCCGAGCTCCTACAATGAGCAGTTCTTC.

The chain combines TRBV5-1 with TRBJ2-3, with a weak D call TRBD1 (6 bases). This CDR3 contains 14 residues. Trimming left V 1 base short and J 6 bases short, with 12 bases between. Germline CDR1 and CDR2: SGHRS and YFSETQ. CDR3 nucleotide sequence: TGCGCCAGCAGCTTGATACAGGGTACTGATACGCAGTATTTT. Translation gives CASSLIQGTDTQYF.

This chain connects TRBV18 to TRBJ2-1; 7 positions match TRBD2. The CDR3 is made up of 15 amino acids. Germline CDR1 is KGHSH and CDR2 is LQKENI. Trimming took 3 bases from V and 4 from J; bases not matched to a gene: 6. As DNA, the CDR3 is TGTGCCAGCTCACCCTGGCGGGAGAGGTACAATGAGCAGTTCTTC. Protein: CASSPWRERYNEQFF.

The V gene is TRBV7-2, the J gene TRBJ2-1; TRBD2 aligns across 9 bases. This CDR3 has 15 residues. Losses at the gene ends were 4 bases for V and 9 bases for J; bases not matched to a gene: 10. Per the germline V gene, CDR1 is SGHTA and CDR2 is FQGNSA. In DNA, the CDR3 is TGTGCCAGCAGCTCAAGGCCTAGCGGGGCGATTGAGCAGTTCTTC. Encoded protein: CASSSRPSGAIEQFF.

This clonotype was counted between two and nine times. The V and J genes are TRBV5-1 and TRBJ2-7; a possible D gene is TRBD1 (6 bases). Germline-derived CDR1 and CDR2 are SGHRS and YFSETQ. This CDR3 has 13 amino acids. V was cut by 4 bases and J by 5 bases, with 13 bases left in between. The CDR3 nucleotides are TGCGCCAGCAGCAAGGACAGATCACACGAGCAGTACTTC. Its protein is CASSKDRSHEQYF.

This chain links TRBV12-3 or TRBV12-4 with TRBJ1-1; tentatively, D is TRBD1 (6 bases). This CDR3 is built from 14 residues. Trimming removed 5 bases from V and 1 base from J, with 11 bases in between. The CDR3 sequence is CASSTQGQNTEAFF. In DNA form, the CDR3 reads TGTGCCAGCAGTACACAGGGACAGAACACTGAAGCTTTCTTT.

The chain links TRBV29-1 to TRBJ2-7; 11 nucleotides agree with TRBD1. There are 14 residues in the CDR3. CDR1 is SQVTM, CDR2 ANQGSEA, per germline. Germline trimming cut 6 bases from V and 1 base from J; bases unmatched to any gene: 5. CDR3 in amino acids: CSVYGQGASYEQYF. Written as DNA, the CDR3 is TGCAGCGTGTATGGACAGGGGGCTTCCTACGAGCAGTACTTC.

This clonotype was counted only a few times. The chain couples TRBV10-1 to TRBJ2-2; no clear D. The CDR3 length is 13 residues. Trimming removed 5 bases from V and 6 bases from J, with 10 bases in between. The V gene's germline CDR1 is WNHNN and CDR2 SYGVQD (reference sequence). This CDR3 reads CASSPGNAGELFF. The CDR3 bases are TGCGCCAGCAGTCCCGGAAACGCCGGGGAGCTGTTTTTT.

This clonotype was counted a few times. The chain couples TRBV7-2 to TRBJ2-3, with D unresolved. CDR1 and CDR2 (germline): SGHTA, FQGNSA. Trimming stripped 4 bases from V and 6 bases from J, with 14 bases between. CDR3 length equals 14 residues. DNA for the CDR3: TGTGCCAGCAGCTCTAGGCACTTGACCGATACGCAGTATTTT. Protein sequence: CASSSRHLTDTQYF.

This clonotype was found a few times. This chain uses TRBV20-1 with TRBJ2-7, with D unclear. The V gene lost 5 bases and the J gene lost 2 bases, with 16 bases spanning the gap. Germline assignment: CDR1 DFQATT and CDR2 SNEGSKA (reference sequence). The length of the CDR3 is 14 residues. CDR3: CSAPPGRLPYEQYF. CDR3 DNA: TGCAGTGCTCCACCAGGTCGGTTACCCTACGAGCAGTACTTC.

This clonotype was seen a handful of times. The chain carries TRBV5-5 and TRBJ2-1; D is unclear. V was cut by 0 bases and J by 10 bases, with 14 bases left in between. This CDR3 spans 14 amino acids. Germline V lookup: CDR1 SGHKS, CDR2 YYEKEE (reference sequence). For the CDR3, the DNA is TGTGCCAGCAGCTTGGCCACCTCCTCAACAGAGCAGTTCTTC. It codes for CASSLATSSTEQFF. The whole variable domain, remainder taken from reference TRBV5-5 and TRBJ2-1, is DAGVTQSPTHLIKTRGQQVTLRCSPISGHKSVSWYQQVLGQGPQFIFQYYEKEERGRGNFPDRFSARQFPNYSSELNVNALLLGDSALYLCASSLATSSTEQFFGPGTRLTVL.

The J gene is TRBJ2-3, the V gene TRBV9, with 10 bases identical to TRBD2. The CDR3 loop spans 16 amino acids. Per the germline V gene, CDR1 is SGDLS and CDR2 is YYNGEE. After removal of 7 bases from V and 1 base from J, the junction contained 9 bases not matched to a gene. This CDR3 is CASSQAGGSGTDTQYF. Here the CDR3 DNA reads TGTGCCAGCTCGCAAGCGGGGGGGTCCGGCACAGATACGCAGTATTTT.

In its sample, this clonotype was seen many times. The chain is built from TRBV6-1 and TRBJ2-5, with TRBD1 matching over 7 bases. The V and J ends lost 6 bases and 2 bases, in that order; junction bases with no gene match: 3. This CDR3 spans 13 amino acids. Germline CDR1 and CDR2: MNHNS and SASEGT. The DNA of the CDR3 is TGTGCCAGCAGCAGACAGGGTCAAGAGACCCAGTACTTC. Protein product: CASSRQGQETQYF.

The V gene is TRBV10-3, the J gene TRBJ1-1; TRBD1 matches 8 bases. V shed 8 bases and J 2 bases; nucleotides not matched to a gene: 10. Per the germline V gene, CDR1 is ENHRY and CDR2 is SYGVKD. The length of the CDR3 is 15 residues. CDR3 in DNA: TGTGCCATCGCCACCGGGACAGGCGCAAACACTGAAGCTTTCTTT. Protein sequence: CAIATGTGANTEAFF.

V usage is TRBV28 and J usage is TRBJ2-7, with a weak D call TRBD2 (6 bases). The germline CDR1 and CDR2 sequences are MDHEN and SYDVKM. V dropped 2 bases and J dropped 6 bases, with 11 bases sitting between them. CDR3 length: 13 residues. The CDR3 nucleotides read TGTGCCAGCAGTTTAGGGGACTTTGCCGAGCAGTACTTC. It translates to CASSLGDFAEQYF.

This CDR3 is CASSLRSGAETQYF. CDR3 nucleotides: TGTGCCAGCAGTTTACGTTCAGGGGCCGAGACCCAGTACTTC. J is TRBJ2-5 and V is TRBV12-3 or TRBV12-4; D is possibly TRBD1 (6 bases). The CDR3 loop spans 14 amino acids. V was clipped by 2 bases and J by 5 bases, with 12 bases between them.

There are a few counts of this clonotype. The chain combines TRBV5-5 with TRBJ1-4, with 8 nucleotides matching TRBD1. The germline CDR1 and CDR2 sequences are SGHKS and YYEKEE (reference sequence). CDR3 length: 15 residues. V lost 4 bases, J lost 5 bases, and 7 bases stayed unmatched. CDR3 sequence: CASSHPGGGNEKLFF. The CDR3 region has the DNA TGTGCCAGCAGCCACCCAGGGGGCGGAAATGAAAAACTGTTTTTT.

This clonotype was detected many times. The chain has TRBV12-3 or TRBV12-4 and TRBJ2-7; TRBD2 matches 10 bases. This CDR3 is 15 amino acids long. Trimming cost V 4 bases and J 7 bases; bases outside gene matches: 10. The CDR3 here is CASSSTSGSPREQYF. In nucleotides, the CDR3 is TGTGCCAGCAGTTCGACTAGCGGGTCCCCTAGAGAGCAGTACTTC.